This TCR beta chain was sequenced in a study of OX40 agonist ivuxolimab in advanced cancers. Turning to the overall study: Ivuxolimab was a fully human IgG2 agonistic monoclonal antibody targeting the costimulatory receptor OX40 (CD134). Intravenous ivuxolimab was administered to patients every 2 weeks at six dose levels: 0.01, 0.1, 0.3, 1.5, 3 and 10 mg/kg. Of the roughly 51 patients in dose escalation, 19 had hepatocellular carcinoma, approximately 15 had melanoma, 9 had renal cell carcinoma and 9 had head and neck cancer. In the dose-escalation cohort, 82.7% of patients were male, and the mean age was approximately 60 years, with a range of roughly 20 to 80. Prior anti-PD-1, anti-PD-L1 or anti-CTLA-4 therapy was permitted, and 30% to 50% of dose-escalation patients had received checkpoint inhibitors. Partial responses occurred in three dose-escalation patients, of whom one had hepatocellular carcinoma and two had cutaneous melanoma. The purpose of peripheral TCRbeta sequencing was to test whether ivuxolimab changed TCR sequence diversity and led to clonal T-cell expansion. The paper covers the monotherapy dose-escalation part of the phase I ivuxolimab trial, which included N ≈ 52 patients.

This clone was seen a few times. There is no known antigen for this receptor. No quality values exist for individual bases; no much larger clone is one base distant. What the work shows at the level of the full study, not this receptor alone: Low levels of normalized T-cell clonal expansion were also seen in some patients who did not respond. Antigen specificity was not determined for the clonally expanded peripheral T cells. At doses of 0.1 to 3.0 mg/kg, clonal expansion of both CD4+ and CD8+ T cells in blood was seen between baseline and week 6. In the 0.1-3.0 mg/kg groups, partial responders were among the patients with the lowest normalized peripheral clonal expansion, particularly in CD8+ T cells. After ivuxolimab, CD8+ T cells had more expanded clones than CD4+ T cells on average.

Patients with a history of autoimmune disease or receiving systemic immunosuppression were excluded from the trial. In every dose cohort, peripheral blood was drawn for TCR sequencing at baseline, cycle 4 day 1, and cycle 7 day 1. Samples came from an open-label, multicenter, first-in-human phase I dose-escalation trial of ivuxolimab. Adults with locally advanced or metastatic melanoma, renal cell carcinoma, hepatocellular carcinoma or head and neck squamous cell carcinoma were enrolled in the trial. Before TCR sequencing, CD4+ and CD8+ T cells were separately sorted from peripheral blood. Genomic DNA was isolated from the sorted cells so that the TCRbeta CDR3 region could be sequenced. The immunoSEQ Assay was used for sequencing of TCRbeta CDR3 regions. The source is immuneACCESS, and TCRdb retained only in-frame sequences with V and J called. Part of the clones is not carried over; for the studies checked, unresolved V genes explain less than half of this, and the remainder is unexplained. The sample table holds 70,000 to 80,000 clones, of which approximately 86% were seen once. About 0.9% of the sample lies in the top ten.

Cut back by 4 bases and 4 bases, the V and J ends lie 4 bases apart. CDR1 is given as SNHLY and CDR2 as FYNNEI, both from the germline V gene. There are 11 amino acids in the CDR3, from cysteine to phenylalanine inclusive. Solely the CDR3 DNA is kept, with 33 bases framed from the first base. The chain joins TRBV2 to TRBJ1-2; a confident D gene designation cannot be given. The receptor was derived from an adult with an advanced solid tumor such as melanoma, head and neck, liver or kidney cancer. The sample was CD4+ or CD8+ T cells sorted from blood, taken in a trial of the OX40 agonist ivuxolimab. The sequenced DNA is TGTGCCAGCAGTGTAGTCTATGGCTACACCTTC. Its coded protein is CASSVVYGYTF.